This T cell receptor beta chain comes out of a study of chemoradiotherapy in HPV16-positive cancers. About the research overall: A couple of HPV16-positive patients' cells yielded candidate HPV-specific clones and common motifs.

The repertoire was sequenced with immunoSEQ multiplex PCR; TCRdb's copy has only in-frame clones and lacks some. The data show approximately 5,600 clones, about 67% seen once. In its sample, this clone was seen once. Germline values: CDR1 SEHNR, CDR2 FQNEAQ (reference sequence). The CDR3 has 13 residues. The sample in question was tumor tissue, obtained from a patient who underwent chemoradiotherapy. This chain uses TRBV7-9 with TRBJ2-5, with D uncertain. The J call is uncertain, as TRBJ2-7 better fits the DNA end. This sequence was found in a human donor with HPV-associated anogenital cancer. CDR3 sequence (DNA): TGTGCCAGCAGTCGTCCAGCTTCCGTCGAGCAGTACTTC. The encoded protein is CASSRPASVEQYF.